Presented here are 20 T cell receptor beta chains from one specimen sequenced in a study of cytomegalovirus exposure and HLA in healthy donors. Repertoires were generated with immunoSEQ multiplex PCR, while TCRdb's copy carries only in-frame clones and drops some. The top ten hold about 0.64% of the sample, which has 110,000 to 150,000 clones, roughly 90% seen once. Sequenced: PBMCs. The receptors shown here come from a man aged 18 to 30 in good health and CMV-seronegative.

J is TRBJ1-5 and V is TRBV13; perhaps TRBD1 as D (5 bases). V lost 3 bases to trimming and J lost 4 bases, with 10 bases between them. This CDR3 has 14 amino acids. The germline gives CDR1 PRHDT, CDR2 FYEKMQ (reference sequence). This CDR3 is CASSFAGTNQPQHF. CDR3 in DNA: TGTGCCAGCAGCTTTGCAGGGACTAATCAGCCCCAGCATTTT.

The chain joins TRBV9 to TRBJ2-2; a possible D gene is TRBD1 (6 bases). There are 17 residues in the CDR3. Trimming left V 4 bases short and J 5 bases short, with 21 bases between. Germline V lookup: CDR1 SGDLS, CDR2 YYNGEE. CDR3 protein: CASSPFRGGAWTGELFF. CDR3 nucleotides: TGTGCCAGCAGCCCCTTCAGGGGCGGCGCGTGGACCGGGGAGCTGTTTTTT.

The chain has TRBV25-1 and TRBJ2-3; no firm D call. V was shortened by 5 bases and J by 6 bases, with 6 bases between the two germline ends. Germline lookup yields CDR1 MGHDK and CDR2 SYGVNS. The CDR3 is 11 residues long. CDR3 coding DNA: TGTGCCAGCAGTATCCTGGATACGCAGTATTTT. This encodes CASSILDTQYF.

V usage is TRBV9 and J usage is TRBJ2-7, with TRBD2 matching 7 bases. The junction had 6 bases not matched to a gene; V was cut back by 0 bases and J by 0 bases. The CDR3 consists of 16 residues. The germline V gene encodes CDR1 SGDLS and CDR2 YYNGEE. Here the CDR3 DNA reads TGTGCCAGCAGCGTAGGTCCTAGCGGTAGCTCCTACGAGCAGTACTTC. It translates to CASSVGPSGSSYEQYF.

The J gene is TRBJ2-4, the V gene TRBV2, with 10 bases fitting TRBD2. Germline V gene data show CDR1 as SNHLY and CDR2 as FYNNEI. There are 15 residues in the CDR3. Trimming removed 5 bases from V and 10 bases from J; junction bases left unmatched: 11. The CDR3 DNA reads as TGTGCCAGCAGTTTAACCCCTAGCGGGGGAAATATTCAGTACTTC. It specifies CASSLTPSGGNIQYF.

The CDR3 nucleotides are TGTGCCAGCTCATATCGAGAGGGGGACACCGGGGAGCTGTTTTTT. It translates to CASSYREGDTGELFF. The V gene is TRBV18, the J gene TRBJ2-2, with D perhaps TRBD1 (6 bases). V dropped 5 bases and J dropped 3 bases, with 13 bases sitting between them. There are 15 residues in the CDR3. Per the germline V gene, CDR1 is KGHSH and CDR2 is LQKENI.

The V call is TRBV15, the J call TRBJ2-3; D unclear. V dropped 6 bases and J dropped 5 bases, with 6 bases sitting between them. The CDR3 has 11 residues. CDR1 is LNHNV and CDR2 is YYDKDF in the germline V gene (reference sequence). The CDR3 protein is CATSNGDTQYF. CDR3 in DNA: TGTGCCACCAGTAACGGAGATACGCAGTATTTT. The variable domain in full, with the rest retrieved from reference TRBV15 and TRBJ2-3, is DAMVIQNPRYQVTQFGKPVTLSCSQTLNHNVMYWYQQKSSQAPKLLFHYYDKDFNNEADTPDNFQSRRPNTSFCFLDIRSPGLGDTAMYLCATSNGDTQYFGPGTRLTVL.

The chain combines TRBV7-9 with TRBJ2-7; TRBD2 is a possible D gene (5 bases). This CDR3 comprises 13 residues. The V end lost 6 bases, the J end lost 2 bases, and 11 bases lay between the germline ends. CDR1 and CDR2 (germline): SEHNR, FQNEAQ (reference sequence). The CDR3 bases are TGTGCCAGCAGTTTTCGGGATGCCTACGAGCAGTACGTC. Translated: CASSFRDAYEQYV.

The chain couples TRBV6-5 to TRBJ2-6, with D hard to call. Trimming took off 6 bases at V and 2 bases at J, with 8 bases between the two ends. This CDR3 has 14 residues. CDR1 is MNHEY and CDR2 is SVGAGI in the germline V gene. The CDR3 loop is CASRIRAGANVLTF. The DNA of the CDR3 is TGTGCCAGCAGGATACGGGCTGGGGCCAACGTCCTGACTTTC.

The V call is TRBV9, the J call TRBJ1-6; D is ambiguous. The V and J ends lost 3 bases and 1 base respectively, with 8 bases between them. Germline lookup yields CDR1 SGDLS and CDR2 YYNGEE. This CDR3 has 15 amino acids. CDR3 nucleotide sequence: TGTGCCAGCAGCGGGCAGCGGTCCTATAATTCACCCCTCCACTTT. It codes for CASSGQRSYNSPLHF.

The CDR3 sequence is CATSRETVTSGRFGTQYF. As DNA, the CDR3 is TGTGCCACCAGCAGAGAGACCGTGACTAGCGGGAGATTTGGTACGCAGTATTTT. The chain joins TRBV15 to TRBJ2-3, with 12 nucleotides matching TRBD2. The length of the CDR3 is 18 residues. Germline loops: CDR1 LNHNV, CDR2 YYDKDF (reference sequence). The junction had 12 bases not matched to a gene; V was cut back by 0 bases and J by 8 bases.

This clone was seen a single time. The chain recombines TRBV6-1 with TRBJ2-4; TRBD2 matches 8 bases. This CDR3 is 14 amino acids long. V gave up 3 bases and J gave up 6 bases; unmatched junction bases: 4. Per germline, CDR1 MNHNS and CDR2 SASEGT. CDR3 bases: TGTGCCAGCAGTGACGGGGGGGCCGGAAACATTCAGTACTTC. Its protein is CASSDGGAGNIQYF.

V and J are TRBV27 and TRBJ1-1; TRBD1 aligns across 8 bases. This CDR3 contains 17 residues. Looked up from germline, CDR1 is MNHEY and CDR2 is SMNVEV (reference sequence). Trimming removed 2 bases from V and 0 bases from J; junction bases left unmatched: 8. The CDR3, as DNA: TGTGCCAGCAGTTTAGGGACAGGAGTAAGAATGAACACTGAAGCTTTCTTT. This translates into CASSLGTGVRMNTEAFF.

The CDR3, as DNA: TGTGCCTGGAGTTGGGAGGTTGACACCATATATTTT. It is translated as CAWSWEVDTIYF. V is TRBV30 and J is TRBJ1-3; D is ambiguous. Germline V gives CDR1 GTSNPN, CDR2 SVGIG (reference sequence). CDR3 size: 12 residues. V was trimmed by 2 bases and J by 8 bases, leaving 10 bases between them.

This clone has just one count. The CDR3 nucleotides are TGTGCCAGCAGCTTGGGGACTAGCGGCACAGATACGCAGTATTTT. Translation: CASSLGTSGTDTQYF. The V and J genes are TRBV5-4 and TRBJ2-3, with 9 bases lining up with TRBD2. Germline CDR1 reads SGHNT; CDR2 reads YYREEE (reference sequence). J lost 1 base, V lost 0 bases, and 0 bases had no gene match. CDR3 size: 15 residues.

This chain connects TRBV5-4 to TRBJ2-2; TRBD1 matches 10 bases. V lost 4 bases to trimming and J lost 5 bases; unmatched junction nucleotides: 5. Germline V gene data show CDR1 as SGHNT and CDR2 as YYREEE (reference sequence). The CDR3 is 15 amino acids. CDR3 sequence: CASSAMDRGTGELFF. The DNA of the CDR3 is TGTGCCAGCAGCGCAATGGACAGGGGGACCGGGGAGCTGTTTTTT.

The chain employs TRBV9 and TRBJ2-1; possibly TRBD1 for D (6 bases). CDR3 length equals 15 residues. Trimming pared 3 bases from V and 1 base from J, leaving 11 bases between. Germline V lookup: CDR1 SGDLS, CDR2 YYNGEE. CDR3 in DNA: TGTGCCAGCAGCGAACAGGGTAGTTCCTACAATGAGCAGTTCTTC. It codes for CASSEQGSSYNEQFF.

The CDR3 is CASSLRGRVDQPQHF. The CDR3 region has the DNA TGTGCCAGCAGCCTGAGGGGGAGGGTCGATCAGCCCCAGCATTTT. The V and J genes are TRBV28 and TRBJ1-5, with a weak D call TRBD1 (6 bases). Germline-derived CDR1 and CDR2 are MDHEN and SYDVKM. Trimming took 6 bases from V and 5 from J, leaving 17 bases between them. The CDR3 sequence is 15 residues long.

The chain links TRBV9 to TRBJ2-1; 9 bases line up with TRBD1. The CDR3 spans 15 residues. V shed 4 bases, J shed 8 bases, and the junction held 10 bases outside the gene matches. Germline assignment: CDR1 SGDLS and CDR2 YYNGEE. The CDR3 region is CASSLGQGTADEQFF. CDR3 nucleotide sequence: TGTGCCAGCAGCCTAGGACAGGGGACGGCGGATGAGCAGTTCTTC.

The rearrangement links TRBV5-5 to TRBJ1-2, with TRBD1 identical over 8 bases. V lost 1 base, J lost 3 bases, and 11 bases stayed unmatched. The CDR3 has 17 amino acids. Germline V gene lookup returns CDR1 SGHKS and CDR2 YYEKEE (reference sequence). The CDR3 region is CASSLRPGGDFHYGYTF. As DNA, the CDR3 is TGTGCCAGCAGCTTGAGGCCAGGGGGCGATTTCCACTATGGCTACACCTTC.